What follows is one T cell receptor beta chain and its context. Antigen unknown. The data derive from a study of blood T cells in healthy people across ages. General study points: Unsorted PBMCs prevented conclusive naive versus antigen-experienced comparison.

For the second PCR, which ran for about 6 to 11 cycles, a sample-barcoded 5' primer and a J-beta primer mix were used. TCRdb recomputed calls from the 5' RACE reads with MiXCR, one row per CDR3 protein. The sample records about 1,000,000 distinct CDR3 sequences, 45% being singletons. This CDR3 comprises 12 residues. V lost 3 bases and J lost 6, with 10 bases in between. Germline CDR1 reads SGDLS; CDR2 reads YYNGEE. The sequence was obtained from a woman aged 55-70 years in good health. The specimen was blood. This chain joins TRBV9 and TRBJ2-7, with D perhaps given as TRBD1 or TRBD2 (6 bases each). The CDR3 nucleotides read TGTGCCAGCAGCGGAGGGGGGACCGAGCAGTACTTC. It yields the protein CASSGGGTEQYF.